The entry below gives a single TCR beta chain sequence along with its context. The target of this receptor is not known. The data were taken from a study of T cell clusters in autoimmune cytopenias (dated by TCRdb to the late 2010s). About the investigation overall: Healthy donor controls had a mean age of approximately 56 years and a median age of roughly 64 years, with about 55% of the roughly 43 female. The median TRB sequencing depth was just over 50,000 reads per sample, and the median number of distinct TRB clonotypes was roughly 2,000 per sample. Peripheral blood TRB and IGH repertoires were sequenced in autoimmune cytopenia patients at active disease and during treatment follow-up, alongside healthy, CLL and autoimmune hepatitis controls. The goal of the study was to find out whether patients with autoimmune cytopenia have a disease-specific immune repertoire signature that could be used as a blood-based biomarker. For primary cytopenia the controls were under 30 age-matched healthy donors, whereas for secondary cytopenia the controls were more than 12 age-matched CLL patients. Autoimmune hepatitis repertoires were compared against more than 20 age- and sex-matched healthy donors.

To amplify TRB rearrangements, a touch-down multiplex PCR protocol was run with the TRB-A and TRB-B primer pools combined in a single tube. Illumina adapters and sample indices were added to the amplicons through two consecutive PCR reactions performed with Phusion HS II polymerase. After gel purification with the NucleoSpin Gel and PCR Clean-up kit, the amplicons were quantified by Qubit and checked for quality on an Agilent 2100 Bioanalyzer. Libraries were sequenced on an Illumina MiSeq using 600-cycle, single-indexed, paired-end runs. In the source study's methods: MiXCR version 2.1.12, together with the default MiXCR reference library, was used to align and assemble the TRB reads. A clone was defined by each unique CDR3 nucleotide sequence, and the analysis included only productive sequences supported by at least two reads. Repertoire diversity was assessed by alpha-parameterized diversity profiles (alpha 0 to 5), including Shannon (alpha 1) and Simpson (alpha 2) indices, computed with an R script. The tcR package was used to compute combinatorial TRB VJ usage, and cohorts were compared on this usage by principal component analysis with ade4. GLIPH clustering of TCRbeta CDR3s was carried out on cohort pairs matched by age and read depth, and cluster frequencies were compared by Wilcoxon test. The reads underwent TCRdb reprocessing, giving one record for each CDR3 protein sequence and no DNA. TCRdb, rather than the study authors, made the V and J calls. The table of this sample itemizes around 11,000 distinct CDR3 sequences. Approximately 31% of the sample goes to the ten largest clones.

Overall study outcomes, separate from this receptor: In the comparison of secondary cytopenia with CLL, the cluster-lack signature was not observed, apparently because the dominant lymphoma-associated repertoire masked the signature. TRB repertoire shifts, with less even repertoires in secondary cytopenia and CLL, mostly reflected lymphoma bias rather than autoimmunity. A lack of physiological T cell clusters in primary autoimmune cytopenia patients was suggested by GLIPH, as 51 clusters were found to be exclusive to healthy donors versus under 20 exclusive to patients. The T cell clusters were defined in silico only, and their functional role remained to be validated experimentally. Compared with active autoimmune hepatitis patients, healthy donors had almost three times as many exclusive TRB clusters, a finding consistent with an autoimmunity-wide signature.

Spanning cysteine to phenylalanine, the CDR3 consists of 14 amino acids. The entry carries no DNA sequence. For each sample, TRB amplification used approximately 230 ng of peripheral blood genomic DNA, equal to roughly 38,000 genome equivalents. These data are also associated with another study on T cell repertoires in aging, cancer and after chemotherapy. From the second report: Donors spanned six age groups from 30 or younger to 70 or older, with at least three individuals per group. Control TCR repertoires from healthy donors were recorded over several months to years, and clear clonal overlap was observed across re-sampling. Several million TCR reads were contained in the full dataset. Significantly lower blood TCR diversity and higher clonality were observed in untreated patients with hematological or solid cancers than in age-matched healthy donors. In healthy donors, the decline in TCR diversity with age was mainly explained by loss of richness, whereas in cancer patients loss of evenness was also found to contribute. Median generation probability increased over the chemotherapy interval in both cancer cohorts, suggesting repertoire reconstitution through rebound thymic output. According to the authors, the repertoire data do not permit conclusions about immunological memory after chemotherapy. To look at immunoaging and at how T cells reconstitute after chemotherapy, the study profiled TCR beta repertoires in peripheral blood from both healthy donors and cancer patients. Alongside around 97 healthy donors serving as a reference group, the cohort included some 210 cancer patients, of whom more than 85 had hematological cancers and 120 to 130 had solid cancers. Processing of the TRB sequences was carried out with MiXCR versions 2.12 and 3.0.5. Shannon diversity, evenness, clonality (one minus evenness), and alpha-parameterized diversity profiles from alpha 0 to 5 were included as repertoire metrics. Generation probabilities of clones in paired pre- and post-chemotherapy samples were computed with the IGoR algorithm.

The material sequenced was peripheral blood. The chain joins TRBV5-7 to TRBJ2-2; the TCRdb call, TRBD1, lacks DNA for checking. TRBV5-7 is noted as an ORF with a role that remains uncertain. This receptor was taken from a human donor in good health. The CDR3 region reads CASSLEQGTGELFF.